Listed below are T cell receptor beta chains from one sample, sequenced in a study of cytomegalovirus exposure and HLA in healthy donors. Method: immunoSEQ multiplex PCR; TCRdb's copy keeps in-frame clones and lacks some. The sample holds about 180,000 clones, approximately 80% seen once. Sequenced input: PBMCs. These receptors all stem from a man between 18 and 29 years old in good health and CMV-seronegative. Each CDR3 is given with its conserved first and last residue. D genes are given only for firm matches.

v_call	d_call	j_call	cdr3_aa
TRBV10-3	TRBD2	TRBJ2-3	CAISESTSGEVTDTQYF
TRBV19	TRBD1	TRBJ1-2	CASMDRGLYGYTF
TRBV10-1	NA	TRBJ2-1	CASSTPQSAAQTGWQFF
TRBV2	NA	TRBJ2-1	CASPAAGSGFF
TRBV12-5	NA	TRBJ2-5	CASGFGGGETQYF
TRBV7-3	NA	TRBJ2-3	CASSFIWYPSVQTDTQYF
TRBV19	TRBD1	TRBJ1-2	CASSLTGDGYTF
TRBV6-9	NA	TRBJ1-1	CASIYGVTEAFF
TRBV10-3	NA	TRBJ2-3	CAINEISTDTQYF
TRBV19	TRBD2	TRBJ2-3	CASSMGEGSGSTDTQYF
TRBV10-3	NA	TRBJ2-3	CAIGGSGGTDTQYF
TRBV11-3	NA	TRBJ1-4	CASGAPGITNEKLFF
TRBV5-1	NA	TRBJ2-3	CASSLGQVTDTQYF
TRBV27	NA	TRBJ1-1	CASSLRSGNLMNTEAFF
TRBV11-2	TRBD2	TRBJ2-5	CASSPSGISGRTLETQYF
TRBV7-6	NA	TRBJ2-1	CASSFPFDSNEQFF
TRBV2	TRBD1	TRBJ1-4	CASSEQGAGNEKLFF
TRBV7-8	TRBD2	TRBJ2-1	CASSSGLAGTTYNEQFF
TRBV5-8	NA	TRBJ1-6	CASSLVPTDSYNSPLHF
TRBV11-2	NA	TRBJ2-7	CASSPDSTYEQYF
TRBV28	NA	TRBJ2-5	CASSLRQGKETQYF
TRBV11-1	TRBD2	TRBJ2-3	CASSFGLVLDTQYF
TRBV15	TRBD2	TRBJ2-7	CATSRELAGVGEQYF
TRBV30	NA	TRBJ2-2	CAWSPVSGEFAGELFF
TRBV7-9	NA	TRBJ2-3	CASSRPRGSRADTQYF
TRBV30	TRBD2	NA	CAWGLAGEYEQYF
TRBV7-6	TRBD1	TRBJ1-2	CASSSVQGARGYTF
TRBV19	NA	TRBJ2-6	CASRLTGLGANVLTF
TRBV4-1	NA	TRBJ1-2	CASSQDLAGGISGYTF
TRBV7-8	TRBD2	TRBJ2-1	CASSWSGVYNEQFF
TRBV10-3	NA	TRBJ1-2	CAILPGEGSGYTF
TRBV30	NA	TRBJ1-2	CAWIKDLVSGYGYTF
TRBV7-9	NA	TRBJ2-7	CASRNQGGGGEQYF
TRBV7-9	NA	TRBJ1-5	CASSQVANQPQHF
TRBV5-1	NA	TRBJ2-6	CASSSIARGSGANVLTF
TRBV11-3	NA	TRBJ2-1	CASSPTSWGRNEQFF
TRBV6-5	TRBD2	TRBJ2-7	CASSYSGTMGLEQYF
TRBV11-1	TRBD2	TRBJ2-1	CASSQTSGGGERQFF
TRBV5-4	TRBD2	TRBJ2-5	CASSLGVGVAGGGETQYF
TRBV28	NA	TRBJ2-3	CASRYLEGTQYF
TRBV5-1	TRBD2	TRBJ2-7	CASSFSGGLAGDLEQYF
TRBV2	NA	TRBJ1-6	CASSERRVSPLHF
TRBV19	TRBD1	TRBJ2-7	CASSSTGGTGYEQYF
TRBV14	NA	TRBJ1-1	CASSPSGSAEAFF
TRBV18	TRBD1	TRBJ2-2	CASSPLGQGLAGELFF
TRBV5-4	NA	TRBJ2-1	CASSFPPVHEQFF
TRBV19	TRBD1	TRBJ2-4	CASSISTGTGDIRNIQYF
TRBV28	NA	TRBJ1-6	CASTPGGRGSPLHF
TRBV19	NA	TRBJ2-7	CASSMLQGEQYF
TRBV5-1	NA	TRBJ2-1	CASTDSLNNEQFF
TRBV27	NA	TRBJ2-7	CASSARAREQYF
TRBV6-6	NA	TRBJ1-6	CASSPPGRNNSPLHF
TRBV28	NA	TRBJ1-2	CASSPRLYGYTF
TRBV19	TRBD1	TRBJ1-1	CASSKRTGIGTEAFF
TRBV7-6	TRBD1	TRBJ2-7	CASSPWTGPPYEQYF
TRBV4-2	TRBD2	TRBJ2-1	CASSPTGRTRRINEQFF